Each of the 22 T cell receptor beta chains below was sequenced from the same sample in a study of cytomegalovirus exposure and HLA in healthy donors. PCR amplification relied on 60 Vbeta primers (plus 13 Jbeta primers). The assay was immunoSEQ multiplex PCR, and TCRdb's table has in-frame clones only and misses some. The sample carries 110,000 to 150,000 clones, around 82% recorded once. Sequencing was carried out using PBMCs. Source of these receptors: a female donor in good health and CMV-seronegative.

This clone was found a few times. J is TRBJ2-6 and V is TRBV19; no definite D call. This CDR3 has 15 residues. Germline V lookup: CDR1 LNHDA, CDR2 SQIVND (reference sequence). Trimming cost V 2 bases and J 0 bases, with 5 bases left between them. The CDR3 nucleotides are TGTGCCAGTAGTATATACTCCTCTGGGGCCAACGTCCTGACTTTC. Residues: CASSIYSSGANVLTF.

The genes are TRBV5-1 and TRBJ1-1, with 7 nucleotides matching TRBD1. Germline V lookup: CDR1 SGHRS, CDR2 YFSETQ. V shed 4 bases and J 5 bases; nucleotides not matched to a gene: 8. The CDR3 totals 14 residues. CDR3 in DNA: TGCGCCAGCAGCCGCACAGGGGTTGAAACTGAAGCTTTCTTT. It yields the protein CASSRTGVETEAFF.

This chain connects TRBV7-9 to TRBJ1-6; the D gene is possibly TRBD1 (5 bases). Trimming left V 1 base short and J 5 bases short, with 9 bases between. The CDR3 runs to 15 residues. In germline, CDR1 is SEHNR, CDR2 FQNEAQ (reference sequence). CDR3 residues: CASSLEGANNSPLHF. CDR3 coding DNA: TGTGCCAGCAGCTTAGAAGGGGCAAATAATTCACCCCTCCACTTT.

This clone was counted between two and nine times. V usage is TRBV7-9 and J usage is TRBJ2-7, with 9 bases lining up with TRBD2. The CDR3 consists of 15 residues. Trimming removed 5 bases from V and 0 bases from J; junction bases left unmatched: 5. From germline, CDR1 is SEHNR and CDR2 FQNEAQ (reference sequence). CDR3 bases: TGTGCCAGCAGCCTTAGCGGGGGAAGCTCCTACGAGCAGTACTTC. It specifies CASSLSGGSSYEQYF.

This chain joins TRBV5-4 and TRBJ2-3; D is perhaps TRBD2 (6 bases). Germline CDR1 is SGHNT and CDR2 is YYREEE (reference sequence). This CDR3 has 15 residues. With 5 bases removed from V and 0 bases from J, the gap between germline ends came to 13 bases. This CDR3 reads CASRRWGDSTDTQYF. CDR3 sequence (DNA): TGTGCCAGCAGGCGGTGGGGGGACAGCACAGATACGCAGTATTTT. The full variable domain, with the rest looked up from reference TRBV5-4 and TRBJ2-3, is ETGVTQSPTHLIKTRGQQVTLRCSSQSGHNTVSWYQQALGQGPQFIFQYYREEENGRGNFPPRFSGLQFPNYSSELNVNALELDDSALYLCASRRWGDSTDTQYFGPGTRLTVL.

The chain uses TRBV19 and TRBJ1-5; TRBD1 agrees at 8 bases. CDR3 length: 15 amino acids. Germline V gene lookup returns CDR1 LNHDA and CDR2 SQIVND (reference sequence). The ends lost 3 bases at V and 5 bases at J; junction bases unmatched: 6. The CDR3 nucleotides read TGTGCCAGTAGTATTAGGACAGGGCGAGATCAGCCCCAGCATTTT. Translated, it gives CASSIRTGRDQPQHF. The variable domain in full, completed from reference TRBV19 and TRBJ1-5, reads DGGITQSPKYLFRKEGQNVTLSCEQNLNHDAMYWYRQDPGQGLRLIYYSQIVNDFQKGDIAEGYSVSREKKESFPLTVTSAQKNPTAFYLCASSIRTGRDQPQHFGDGTRLSIL.

The chain is built from TRBV7-2 and TRBJ2-5, with D perhaps matching TRBD1 (5 bases). The DNA end favors TRBJ2-7, so the J call may be wrong. The CDR3 totals 12 residues. Germline-derived CDR1 and CDR2 are SGHTA and FQGNSA. CDR3 coding DNA: TGTGCCAGCAGCATGGACACTTACGAGCAGTACTTC. It translates to CASSMDTYEQYF.

This rearrangement joins TRBV28 to TRBJ2-3; the D is unclear. This CDR3 is built from 14 residues. Trimming pared 4 bases from V and 1 base from J, leaving 9 bases between. Germline CDR1 MDHEN, CDR2 SYDVKM. In DNA form, the CDR3 reads TGTGCCAGCAGTTCTCCGTTTGGCACAGATACGCAGTATTTT. Translated, it gives CASSSPFGTDTQYF.

This rearrangement joins TRBV11-2 to TRBJ1-1; D might be TRBD1 (6 bases). Germline V gives CDR1 SGHAT, CDR2 FQNNGV. Trimming cost V 5 bases and J 3 bases, with 10 bases left between them. The length of the CDR3 is 13 residues. The CDR3 coding sequence is TGTGCCAGCAGCCCCACAGGGTACACTGAAGCTTTCTTT. Residues: CASSPTGYTEAFF.

Of note for this clone: At one end the junction does not follow the germline gene, possibly because of a read error. Other nucleotide sequences from this sample produce the same CDR3. The V call is TRBV5-1, the J call TRBJ1-1, with 7 nucleotides matching TRBD1. This CDR3 has 16 residues. In germline, CDR1 is SGHRS, CDR2 YFSETQ. The chain's CDR3 is CASSSTGFSMNTEAFF. The CDR3 DNA reads as TGCGCCAGCAGCTCGACAGGGTTCTCTATGAACACTGAGGCTTTCTTT. Filled out from reference TRBV5-1 and TRBJ1-1, the complete variable domain reads KAGVTQTPRYLIKTRGQQVTLSCSPISGHRSVSWYQQTPGQGLQFLFEYFSETQRNKGNFPGRFSGRQFSNSRSEMNVSTLELGDSALYLCASSSTGFSMNTEAFFGQGTRLTVV.

The count of this clone is one. Germline and junction disagree at one end, which may indicate a read error. The rearrangement links TRBV13 to TRBJ1-2; D is possibly TRBD1 (5 bases). CDR1 and CDR2 from the germline V gene are PRHDT and FYEKMQ (reference sequence). The CDR3 is made up of 13 amino acids. The CDR3 is CASSFPGIPRNPF. The CDR3 bases are TGTGCCAGCAGCTTCCCAGGGATCCCGAGAAATCCCTTC.

The rearrangement uses TRBV6-1 and TRBJ2-4, with 7 bases fitting TRBD2. Germline V CDR1 and CDR2: MNHNS, SASEGT. CDR3 length equals 17 residues. V was clipped by 1 base and J by 4 bases; unmatched bases: 10. CDR3 residues: CASSEVGGGAGKNIQYF. For the CDR3, the DNA is TGTGCCAGCAGTGAAGTTGGGGGAGGGGCTGGGAAAAACATTCAGTACTTC.

This sequence joins TRBV19 and TRBJ2-3, with TRBD1 as a possible D gene (6 bases). V dropped 3 bases and J dropped 2 bases, with 12 bases sitting between them. The CDR3 length is 15 residues. CDR1 LNHDA and CDR2 SQIVND come from the germline V gene (reference sequence). CDR3 sequence: CASSIGQGPTDTQYF. CDR3 DNA: TGTGCCAGTAGTATTGGGCAGGGGCCCACAGATACGCAGTATTTT.

V and J are TRBV5-6 and TRBJ2-3; the D gene is possibly TRBD2 (5 bases). V was shortened by 1 base and J by 5 bases, with 11 bases between the two germline ends. The CDR3 spans 14 residues. Germline values: CDR1 SGHDT, CDR2 YYEEEE. CDR3 DNA sequence: TGTGCCAGCAGCTTGTACCTAGCAGTAGATACGCAGTATTTT. This translates into CASSLYLAVDTQYF.

The J gene is TRBJ1-5, the V gene TRBV6-1; D is ambiguous. Per the germline V gene, CDR1 is MNHNS and CDR2 is SASEGT. V lost 3 bases and J lost 1, with 13 bases in between. This CDR3 region has 16 residues. The CDR3 here is CASSEKLARSNQPQHF. The CDR3 DNA reads TGTGCCAGCAGTGAGAAACTGGCGAGGAGCAATCAGCCCCAGCATTTT.

This clone has ten or more counts. The V and J genes are TRBV4-1 and TRBJ2-6; weak D call: TRBD2 (5 bases). V gave up 5 bases and J gave up 1 base, with 9 bases separating them. Per germline, CDR1 MGHRA and CDR2 YSYEKL. The CDR3 consists of 15 residues. CDR3 sequence (DNA): TGCGCCAGCAGCTTAAGGGAGTCTGGGGCCAACGTCCTGACTTTC. Translation: CASSLRESGANVLTF.

This sequence joins TRBV9 and TRBJ1-2; the D is unclear. V lost 3 bases and J lost 4, with 7 bases in between. The length of the CDR3 is 12 residues. Germline V gene data show CDR1 as SGDLS and CDR2 as YYNGEE. The CDR3 DNA sequence: TGTGCCAGCAGCGGTCAGATCTATGGCTACACCTTC. Its protein is CASSGQIYGYTF.

V gene TRBV4-1 combines with J gene TRBJ1-3, with D uncertain. With 2 bases removed from V and 0 bases from J, the gap between germline ends came to 2 bases. This CDR3 contains 13 residues. The V gene's germline CDR1 is MGHRA and CDR2 YSYEKL. The CDR3 loop is CASSQHSGNTIYF. The DNA of the CDR3 is TGCGCCAGCAGCCAACACTCTGGAAACACCATATATTTT.

The chain has TRBV7-8 and TRBJ2-1, with 9 bases identical to TRBD2. CDR3 length equals 15 residues. J lost 4 bases, V lost 5 bases, and 6 bases had no gene match. Germline lookup yields CDR1 SGHVS and CDR2 FQNEAQ. The CDR3 here is CASSPAGGSYNEQFF. In nucleotides, the CDR3 is TGTGCCAGCAGCCCTGCGGGGGGGAGTTACAATGAGCAGTTCTTC.

This clone was counted a few times. The chain recombines TRBV5-6 with TRBJ1-4, with D tentatively TRBD1 (5 bases). Trimming shortened V by 1 base and J by 5 bases, and 9 bases separated the two germline ends. CDR3 length: 14 amino acids. In germline, CDR1 is SGHDT, CDR2 YYEEEE. The CDR3 is CASSLRTLNEKLFF. The CDR3 nucleotides are TGTGCCAGCAGCTTGCGGACACTGAATGAAAAACTGTTTTTT.

V is TRBV9 and J is TRBJ2-7; 12 bases map to TRBD2. The germline V gene encodes CDR1 SGDLS and CDR2 YYNGEE. After removal of 4 bases from V and 3 bases from J, the junction contained 2 bases not matched to a gene. The CDR3 has 14 amino acids. The CDR3 coding sequence is TGTGCCAGCAGCTTGACTAGCGGGAGCTACGAGCAGTACTTC. Translation: CASSLTSGSYEQYF.

The rearrangement uses TRBV11-2 and TRBJ1-4; D is possibly TRBD1 (6 bases). V was clipped by 1 base and J by 2 bases, with 11 bases between them. From germline, CDR1 is SGHAT and CDR2 FQNNGV. The CDR3 extends over 16 amino acids. CDR3 nucleotide sequence: TGTGCCAGCAGCTTAGGCACAGGGATCACTAATGAAAAACTGTTTTTT. It codes for CASSLGTGITNEKLFF.